This T cell receptor beta chain is drawn from a study of T-cell memory formation after mild COVID-19. Overall study findings and caveats: Memory cells collected pre-infection included some clones that later responded, suggesting cross-reactive memory joined.

V was pared by 4 bases and J by 6 bases, with 11 bases between. This CDR3 region has 13 residues. Germline CDR1 is SGHAT and CDR2 is FQNNGV. Libraries for TCRalpha and TCRbeta carried sample barcodes and unique molecular identifiers via 5'RACE. Via MiXCR, TCRdb re-called the 5' RACE reads, giving one row per CDR3 protein. Of roughly 280,000 distinct CDR3 sequences in the sample, around 16% were seen once. In regard to this clonotype: Its antigen is unknown.

Input material: PBMCs or a T cell subset sorted from them (not recorded which). The rearrangement uses TRBV11-2 and TRBJ2-3, with D uncertain. The source of this sequence is a young man who had mild COVID-19 (a few samples of this study predate the infection). Cell type and time point are not known. CDR3 nucleotide sequence: TGTGCCAGCAGCTCGGCGGTCGTCGATACGCAGTATTTT. Residues: CASSSAVVDTQYF.